The clone carrying this TCR beta chain showed up just a few times. Its antigen remains unknown. Antigen-specific CD4+ T cells expanded by the ViraFEST assay with viral peptide pools were then sequenced. The authors isolated CD4+ T cells after around nine days of culture. Of the BNT162b2 and mRNA-1273 vaccines, participants received two doses of one or the other. No vaccinee had earlier SARS-CoV-2 infection, and nucleocapsid antibodies were negative. On days 3 and 7, fresh IL-2 medium replaced half the medium. The sample originates from a study of vaccination effects on CD4 cells after COVID-19. Turning to the study itself: Post-vaccine draws lagged the second dose by a median of 72 days.

The germline gives CDR1 MNHEY, CDR2 SMNVEV (reference sequence). The V end was cut by 3 bases, the J end by 9 bases, with 12 bases between. The CDR3 has 14 amino acids. TCRdb's copy holds only in-frame clones and misses some; the assay was immunoSEQ multiplex PCR. The data show around 69,000 clones, with 74% seen just once and under 2% held by the top ten. The chain couples TRBV27 to TRBJ1-6, with D possibly matching TRBD1 (5 bases). This receptor was obtained from a human donor who received a COVID-19 vaccine. Sequences were derived from CD4+ T cells from PBMCs cultured with HCoV-229E spike peptides, sampled after COVID-19 vaccination. The chain's CDR3 is CASSLPGAGSPLHF. CDR3 coding DNA: TGTGCCAGCAGTTTGCCCGGGGCAGGTTCACCCCTCCACTTT.